Listed here are 28 T cell receptor beta chains from one sample, sequenced in a study of cytomegalovirus exposure and HLA in healthy donors. This PCR relied on a set of 60 Vbeta primers and 13 Jbeta primers. Method: immunoSEQ multiplex PCR; TCRdb's copy keeps in-frame clones and lacks some. The table shows roughly 190,000 clones, with more than 65% occurring only once. Source material: PBMCs. Receptors were obtained from a girl between 10 and 17 years old in good health and CMV-seropositive.

The genes are TRBV6-1 and TRBJ1-4, with no clear D. The germline V and J ends were trimmed by 6 bases and 0 bases, with 8 bases remaining between them. Germline lookup yields CDR1 MNHNS and CDR2 SASEGT. This CDR3 region has 14 residues. This CDR3 reads CASSREATNEKLFF. The CDR3 DNA reads as TGTGCCAGCAGCCGGGAGGCAACTAATGAAAAACTGTTTTTT.

This chain uses TRBV12-5 with TRBJ2-7; 9 nucleotides match TRBD2. CDR3 length equals 17 residues. Unmatched junction bases numbered 25, after V lost 7 bases and J lost 12 bases. Germline loops: CDR1 LGHNT, CDR2 FRNRAP. CDR3 nucleotides: TGTGCTAGTGTTGGTTCTTCTCTAACCGGGACTAGCATTGCCTCGTACTTC. Translating it yields CASVGSSLTGTSIASYF.

With regard to this clone: The sample holds other DNA sequences that translate to the same CDR3. The J gene is TRBJ2-2, the V gene TRBV2, with 9 bases aligning to TRBD1. The CDR3 contains 14 residues. V was clipped by 7 bases and J by 2 bases; unmatched bases: 2. Germline values: CDR1 SNHLY, CDR2 FYNNEI. The CDR3 reads CASTGQGNTGELFF. Here the CDR3 DNA reads TGTGCCAGCACGGGACAGGGAAACACCGGGGAGCTGTTTTTT.

In this sample, this clone turned up once. V and J are TRBV12-5 and TRBJ2-3, with 7 positions matching TRBD1. Germline V gene data show CDR1 as LGHNT and CDR2 as FRNRAP. The junction had 5 bases not matched to a gene; V was cut back by 2 bases and J by 6 bases. CDR3 length: 14 residues. CDR3 amino acids: CASGLNQGVDTQYF. CDR3 sequence (DNA): TGTGCTAGTGGTTTGAACCAGGGGGTGGATACGCAGTATTTT.

V is TRBV19 and J is TRBJ2-3; 13 bases are a match to TRBD2. CDR1 is LNHDA, CDR2 SQIVND, per germline (reference sequence). This CDR3 has 14 amino acids. After removal of 3 bases from V and 14 bases from J, the junction contained 8 bases not matched to a gene. The CDR3 DNA follows: TGTGCCAGTAGTATCGGACTAGCGGGGGCCCGTGTGTATTTT. Its protein product is CASSIGLAGARVYF.

The CDR3 here is CASRMFRQAWRNGYTF. Here the CDR3 DNA reads TGCGCCAGCAGAATGTTCCGGCAGGCATGGCGCAATGGCTACACCTTC. The V call is TRBV23-1, the J call TRBJ1-2; D unresolved. TRBV23-1 is annotated as an ORF whose role is uncertain. V lost 6 bases, J lost 6 bases, and 23 bases lay in between. This CDR3 is built from 16 residues.

About this clone itself: Since the CDR3 does not end with the conserved phenylalanine or tryptophan, this likely comes from a read error. This rearrangement joins TRBV7-4 to TRBJ1-5; 7 bases are shared with TRBD1. The CDR3 runs 13 residues. CDR1 is SGHVT and CDR2 is SQSDAQ in the germline V gene. Trimming removed 5 bases from V and 5 bases from J; junction bases left unmatched: 3. The CDR3 DNA is TGTGCCAGCAGCGGGGACAGCTATCAGCCCCAGCATCTT. Translating gives CASSGDSYQPQHL.

The chain carries TRBV10-1 and TRBJ2-3; D unresolved. The CDR3 has 13 residues. V lost 3 bases and J 2 bases, leaving 6 bases between the germline ends. Germline loops: CDR1 WNHNN, CDR2 SYGVQD (reference sequence). This CDR3 reads CASSDADTDTQYF. The CDR3 nucleotides are TGCGCCAGCAGTGATGCAGACACAGATACGCAGTATTTT.

V is TRBV6-5 and J is TRBJ1-6; D gene unclear. V lost 5 bases to trimming and J lost 9 bases, with 14 bases between them. There are 14 residues in the CDR3. Germline CDR1 and CDR2: MNHEY and SVGAGI. DNA for the CDR3: TGTGCCAGCAGTACTGGCGGGGAGCCTTCACCCCTCCACTTT. Translation gives CASSTGGEPSPLHF.

The V gene is TRBV9, the J gene TRBJ2-1; D possibly corresponds to TRBD2 (6 bases). The CDR3 length is 19 residues. The V gene lost 0 bases and the J gene lost 2 bases, with 21 bases spanning the gap. Germline CDR1 and CDR2: SGDLS and YYNGEE. CDR3 nucleotide sequence: TGTGCCAGCAGCGTAGGGAGCTATAGCGGCCTAGGACCCTACAATGAGCAGTTCTTC. Protein sequence: CASSVGSYSGLGPYNEQFF. Variable domain in full (rest from reference TRBV9 and TRBJ2-1): DSGVTQTPKHLITATGQRVTLRCSPRSGDLSVYWYQQSLDQGLQFLIQYYNGEERAKGNILERFSAQQFPDLHSELNLSSLELGDSALYFCASSVGSYSGLGPYNEQFFGPGTRLTVL.

This clone was detected a few times. The V call is TRBV29-1, the J call TRBJ1-3; D not resolved. The CDR3 is made up of 13 amino acids. Germline-derived CDR1 and CDR2 are SQVTM and ANQGSEA. V was trimmed by 4 bases and J by 0 bases, leaving 7 bases between them. CDR3 sequence: CSVVRDSGNTIYF. CDR3 nucleotides: TGCAGCGTTGTCCGAGACTCTGGAAACACCATATATTTT.

This clone was counted only a few times. The chain joins TRBV19 to TRBJ2-7; TRBD2 matches 7 bases. The CDR3 is 15 amino acids. Germline trimming cut 4 bases from V and 1 base from J; bases unmatched to any gene: 7. Germline CDR1 reads LNHDA; CDR2 reads SQIVND (reference sequence). The CDR3 coding sequence is TGTGCCAGTAGTAAATCCGGACTAGTTTCCTACGAGCAGTACTTC. Translated, it gives CASSKSGLVSYEQYF.

The J gene is TRBJ2-7, the V gene TRBV18, with 12 bases aligning to TRBD2. The V and J ends lost 0 bases and 4 bases, in that order; junction bases with no gene match: 7. CDR1 and CDR2 (germline): KGHSH, LQKENI. The CDR3 is 17 residues long. CDR3 protein: CASSPPSSGGAGYEQYF. Written as DNA, the CDR3 is TGTGCCAGCTCACCACCGTCTAGCGGGGGGGCCGGGTACGAGCAGTACTTC.

The rearrangement joins TRBV11-2 to TRBJ2-3, with 7 bases fitting TRBD2. Germline lookup yields CDR1 SGHAT and CDR2 FQNNGV. The junction had 10 bases not matched to a gene; V was cut back by 4 bases and J by 3 bases. This CDR3 has 16 residues. CDR3 region: CASSSLGGKGTDTQYF. The CDR3 DNA is TGTGCCAGCAGCTCCCTGGGGGGGAAGGGGACAGATACGCAGTATTTT.

Written as DNA, the CDR3 is TGTGCCAGCAGCGTGGCCGGGACTAGAGAAGAGACCCAGTACTTC. As protein: CASSVAGTREETQYF. J is TRBJ2-5 and V is TRBV9; 8 bases match TRBD2. V lost 2 bases and J lost 3; bases outside the gene matches: 6. Per the germline V gene, CDR1 is SGDLS and CDR2 is YYNGEE. The length of the CDR3 is 15 residues.

V gene TRBV5-4 combines with J gene TRBJ1-4, with TRBD1 matching 8 bases. Germline V gene data show CDR1 as SGHNT and CDR2 as YYREEE (reference sequence). Trimming at V came to 4 bases and at J to 7 bases, leaving 9 bases not matched to a gene. The CDR3 runs to 15 residues. CDR3 sequence reads: CASSTDRGRGEKLFF. CDR3 DNA: TGTGCCAGCAGCACTGACAGGGGACGGGGTGAAAAACTGTTTTTT.

The sample holds a few counts of this clone. The rearrangement uses TRBV6-5 and TRBJ1-5, with D perhaps TRBD1 (6 bases). Per the germline V gene, CDR1 is MNHEY and CDR2 is SVGAGI. CDR3 size: 14 residues. V dropped 6 bases and J dropped 5 bases, with 14 bases sitting between them. The CDR3 coding sequence is TGTGCCAGCAGCAGGACAGTGCTCGATCAGCCCCAGCATTTT. Protein: CASSRTVLDQPQHF.

J is TRBJ2-3 and V is TRBV11-2; 7 bases fit TRBD2. The CDR3 totals 15 residues. Looked up from germline, CDR1 is SGHAT and CDR2 is FQNNGV. Trimming removed 5 bases from V and 3 bases from J; junction bases left unmatched: 8. The CDR3 is CASSAGVSVTDTQYF. CDR3 sequence (DNA): TGTGCCAGCAGCGCGGGAGTGAGTGTGACAGATACGCAGTATTTT. Looking up the rest from reference TRBV11-2 and TRBJ2-3 gives the full variable domain: EAGVAQSPRYKIIEKRQSVAFWCNPISGHATLYWYQQILGQGPKLLIQFQNNGVVDDSQLPKDRFSAERLKGVDSTLKIQPAKLEDSAVYLCASSAGVSVTDTQYFGPGTRLTVL.

The rearrangement uses TRBV6-5 and TRBJ1-6, with TRBD1 matching 9 bases. Per the germline V gene, CDR1 is MNHEY and CDR2 is SVGAGI. Trimming took 6 bases from V and 7 from J; bases not matched to a gene: 7. The CDR3 has 15 residues. Written as DNA, the CDR3 is TGTGCCAGCAGCACACAGGGGGCGCAGAATTCACCCCTCCACTTT. It codes for CASSTQGAQNSPLHF.

As to this clone: This sample also contains other DNA sequences that code for the same CDR3. The chain recombines TRBV6-5 with TRBJ2-5; 8 bases are shared with TRBD2. Per germline, CDR1 MNHEY and CDR2 SVGAGI. Trimming removed 5 bases from V and 4 bases from J; junction bases left unmatched: 9. The CDR3 extends over 15 amino acids. The CDR3 here is CASSPLGRGGETQYF. The DNA of the CDR3 is TGTGCCAGCAGTCCCCTCGGTCGGGGGGGAGAGACCCAGTACTTC.

The chain links TRBV6-6 to TRBJ2-7; D is undetermined. V was trimmed by 2 bases and J by 2 bases, leaving 7 bases between them. CDR3 length: 13 amino acids. The germline V gene encodes CDR1 MNHNY and CDR2 SVGAGI (reference sequence). The CDR3 spells CASSYGRTYEQYF. As DNA, the CDR3 is TGTGCCAGCAGTTACGGCAGGACCTACGAGCAGTACTTC.

V is TRBV27 and J is TRBJ2-1, with a weak D call TRBD2 (6 bases). CDR1 is MNHEY, CDR2 SMNVEV, per germline (reference sequence). Trimming stripped 5 bases from V and 0 bases from J, with 11 bases between. The CDR3 is 15 amino acids. As DNA, the CDR3 is TGTGCCAGCAGTCTCACTAGCTCCTCCTACAATGAGCAGTTCTTC. This sequence encodes CASSLTSSSYNEQFF.

The V gene is TRBV4-3, the J gene TRBJ1-1, with D hard to call. This CDR3 contains 15 residues. Germline V gene sequence: CDR1 LGHNA, CDR2 YSLEER. Trimming took 1 base from V and 0 from J, leaving 9 bases between them. The CDR3 sequence: CASSQARNMNTEAFF. CDR3 nucleotides: TGCGCCAGCAGCCAAGCTAGAAACATGAACACTGAAGCTTTCTTT.

The V gene is TRBV6-5, the J gene TRBJ1-2, with TRBD1 as a possible D gene (6 bases). The CDR3 length is 15 residues. Germline V CDR1 and CDR2: MNHEY, SVGAGI. V lost 6 bases and J 6 bases, leaving 20 bases between the germline ends. CDR3 coding DNA: TGTGCCAGCAGCCCCAGACAGGCCCTCCCCCATGGCTACACCTTC. Its translation: CASSPRQALPHGYTF.

The chain couples TRBV4-2 to TRBJ2-3; no definite D call. This CDR3 contains 15 residues. The germline gives CDR1 LGHNA, CDR2 YNFKEQ. Trimming left V 0 bases short and J 4 bases short, with 11 bases between. CDR3 nucleotides: TGTGCCAGCAGCCAAGATCAGGCTACCTCAGATACGCAGTATTTT. Translation: CASSQDQATSDTQYF.

V gene TRBV19 combines with J gene TRBJ1-4, with 10 bases fitting TRBD1. The CDR3 runs 18 residues. The V and J ends lost 6 bases and 0 bases, in that order; junction bases with no gene match: 10. Per germline, CDR1 LNHDA and CDR2 SQIVND (reference sequence). The CDR3: CASSSWGTGDATNEKLFF. DNA for the CDR3: TGTGCCAGTAGCTCTTGGGGGACAGGGGATGCAACTAATGAAAAACTGTTTTTT.

The chain has TRBV2 and TRBJ1-6; D is ambiguous. Germline-derived CDR1 and CDR2 are SNHLY and FYNNEI. The CDR3 has 13 amino acids. V was clipped by 5 bases and J by 8 bases, with 10 bases between them. The CDR3 region is CASSQMRDSPLHF. The CDR3 nucleotides read TGTGCCAGCAGTCAAATGAGGGATTCACCCCTCCACTTT. Together with reference TRBV2 and TRBJ1-6, the CDR3 gives the full variable domain: EPEVTQTPSHQVTQMGQEVILRCVPISNHLYFYWYRQILGQKVEFLVSFYNNEISEKSEIFDDQFSVERPDGSNFTLKIRSTKLEDSAMYFCASSQMRDSPLHFGNGTRLTVT.

V gene TRBV11-2 combines with J gene TRBJ2-3; 9 nucleotides line up with TRBD2. The V gene end was trimmed by 5 bases and the J gene end by 0 bases; junction bases not matched to a gene: 6. Per germline, CDR1 SGHAT and CDR2 FQNNGV. There are 16 residues in the CDR3. CDR3 amino acids: CASSQGLAWSTDTQYF. DNA of the CDR3: TGTGCCAGCAGCCAAGGACTAGCGTGGAGCACAGATACGCAGTATTTT.